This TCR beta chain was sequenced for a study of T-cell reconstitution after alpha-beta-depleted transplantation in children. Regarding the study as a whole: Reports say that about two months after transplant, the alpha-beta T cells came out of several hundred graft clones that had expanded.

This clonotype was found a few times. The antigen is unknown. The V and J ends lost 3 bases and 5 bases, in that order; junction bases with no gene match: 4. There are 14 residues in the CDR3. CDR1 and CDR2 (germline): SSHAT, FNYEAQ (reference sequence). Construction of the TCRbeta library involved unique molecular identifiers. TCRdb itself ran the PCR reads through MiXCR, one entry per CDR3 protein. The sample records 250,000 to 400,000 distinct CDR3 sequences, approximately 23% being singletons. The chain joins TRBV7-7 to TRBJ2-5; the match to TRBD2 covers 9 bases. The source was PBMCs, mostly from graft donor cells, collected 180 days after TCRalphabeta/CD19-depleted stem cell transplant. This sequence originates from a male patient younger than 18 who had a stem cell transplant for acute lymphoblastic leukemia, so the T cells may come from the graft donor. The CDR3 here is CASSLIAGDETQYF. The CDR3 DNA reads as TGTGCCAGCAGCTTGATAGCGGGAGACGAGACCCAGTACTTC.